This record concerns one TCR beta chain sequence. Only in-frame clones appear in the TCRdb table, and some are missing; sequencing was by immunoSEQ multiplex PCR. This sample has roughly 120,000 clones, with roughly 90% found just once. This specimen belongs to a study of T cell responses to AZD1222 COVID-19 vaccine. The sequencing here drew on peripheral blood, taken on day 0 of AZD1222 vaccination. This clonotype was obtained from an adult in good health.

CDR3 region: CASSLSAGMMGTEAFF. The DNA of the CDR3 is TGTGCCAGCAGTTTATCGGCAGGGATGATGGGAACTGAAGCTTTCTTT. The chain employs TRBV27 and TRBJ1-1; D is perhaps TRBD1 (5 bases). The germline V and J ends were trimmed by 0 bases and 5 bases, with 16 bases remaining between them. CDR3 length: 16 residues. Germline-derived CDR1 and CDR2 are MNHEY and SMNVEV (reference sequence).